The 16 T cell receptor beta chains given below trace back to one sample, sequenced in a study of T cells in Graves' hyperthyroidism and ophthalmopathy. There were TCR beta CDR3 regions amplified from RNA transcripts. The TCR CDR3 was amplified in a first-round RT-PCR using the HTBI primer set. TCRdb redid the calling of the multiplex PCR reads with MiXCR, one entry per CDR3 protein. This table holds about 92,000 distinct CDR3 sequences, over 50% found once. The sequenced material came from blood. Receptors were obtained from a woman aged 40 to 50 with Graves' hyperthyroidism.

This chain connects TRBV10-3 to TRBJ2-7; the D is unclear. CDR1 ENHRY and CDR2 SYGVKD come from the germline V gene. Trimming removed 4 bases at V and 5 bases at J, with 6 bases between. The length of the CDR3 is 11 residues. CDR3 in amino acids: CAISGSHEQYF. Here the CDR3 DNA reads TGTGCCATCAGTGGAAGCCACGAGCAGTACTTC.

As to this clonotype: One base away lies a much larger clone, so this may be a sequencing read error. The chain joins TRBV7-2 to TRBJ2-5, with unresolved D. In germline, CDR1 is SGHTA, CDR2 FQGNSA. This CDR3 is 15 amino acids long. This chain's CDR3 is CASSQEVLDQETQSF. CDR3 bases: TGCGCCAGCAGCCAAGAGGTCCTAGACCAAGAGACCCAGTCCTTC.

The V gene is TRBV7-7, the J gene TRBJ1-2; 7 nucleotides match TRBD1. The CDR3 consists of 12 residues. CDR1 SSHAT and CDR2 FNYEAQ come from the germline V gene (reference sequence). Trimming cost V 6 bases and J 7 bases; bases outside gene matches: 5. The CDR3 here is CASRGGGSGYTF. The CDR3 region has the DNA TGTGCCAGCAGAGGAGGGGGCTCTGGCTACACCTTC.

The chain employs TRBV10-3 and TRBJ1-5; TRBD1 agrees at 8 bases. J was trimmed by 4 bases and V by 5 bases; bases with no gene match: 7. Germline values: CDR1 ENHRY, CDR2 SYGVKD. The CDR3 consists of 15 residues. The CDR3 DNA reads as TGTGCCATCAGTCCTGGCGGGGACAGGAATCAGCCCCAGCATTTT. It is translated as CAISPGGDRNQPQHF.

On this clonotype itself: The junction departs from germline at one end; a sequencing error may be responsible. V gene TRBV9 combines with J gene TRBJ1-1; TRBD1 is a possible D gene (6 bases). The CDR3 runs to 13 residues. Germline lookup yields CDR1 SGDLS and CDR2 YYNGEE. In DNA, the CDR3 is TGTCCCAGCAGCTACAGGGCCCCCAGTGAAGCTTTCTTT. It codes for CPSSYRAPSEAFF.

V usage is TRBV7-9 and J usage is TRBJ1-6, with D maybe TRBD1 (5 bases). V was pared by 5 bases and J by 4 bases, with 12 bases between. The CDR3 runs 15 residues. The germline V gene has CDR1 SEHNR and CDR2 FQNEAQ (reference sequence). CDR3 coding DNA: TGTGCCAGCAGCCAGGGTGCGTCTTATAATTCACCCCTCCACTTT. Its protein product is CASSQGASYNSPLHF.

A note on this clonotype: At one of its ends the junction is not consistent with the germline gene, which may arise from a read error. CDR3: CASSPRGTGVF. CDR3 nucleotides: TGCGCCAGCAGCCCAAGAGGGACAGGGGTATTC. J is TRBJ2-5 and V is TRBV5-1; 10 nucleotides agree with TRBD1. The CDR3 contains 11 residues. The germline V gene encodes CDR1 SGHRS and CDR2 YFSETQ.

The chain employs TRBV2 and TRBJ1-6, with 10 bases matching TRBD1. The V and J ends lost 6 bases and 8 bases, in that order; junction bases with no gene match: 7. The CDR3 is 15 amino acids. In germline, CDR1 is SNHLY, CDR2 FYNNEI. DNA of the CDR3: TGTGCCAGCAGGAGGAGGACAGGGGGAGATTCACCCCTCCACTTT. Translated, it gives CASRRRTGGDSPLHF. The full variable domain, completed using reference TRBV2 and TRBJ1-6, is EPEVTQTPSHQVTQMGQEVILRCVPISNHLYFYWYRQILGQKVEFLVSFYNNEISEKSEIFDDQFSVERPDGSNFTLKIRSTKLEDSAMYFCASRRRTGGDSPLHFGNGTRLTVT.

This clonotype was found once. The chain couples TRBV4-1 to TRBJ2-3; tentatively, D is TRBD2 (6 bases). This CDR3 comprises 15 residues. Per germline, CDR1 MGHRA and CDR2 YSYEKL. Trimming cost V 5 bases and J 3 bases, with 15 bases left between them. CDR3 sequence reads: CASSLGTSGTDTQYF. The CDR3 DNA sequence: TGCGCCAGCAGCTTGGGGACCAGCGGGACAGATACGCAGTATTTT.

This chain connects TRBV29-1 to TRBJ2-5, with 12 bases aligning to TRBD2. Germline V gives CDR1 SQVTM, CDR2 ANQGSEA. The CDR3 consists of 16 residues. The CDR3 nucleotides read TGCAGTGCCTTTGAACTAGCGGGGGGAGCCAAGAAGACCCAGTACTTC. As protein: CSAFELAGGAKKTQYF.

This clonotype was counted ten times or more. This chain uses TRBV19 with TRBJ1-2, with no clear D. V lost 5 bases and J 8 bases, leaving 15 bases between the germline ends. Germline V gene data show CDR1 as LNHDA and CDR2 as SQIVND (reference sequence). This CDR3 spans 13 amino acids. CDR3 in DNA: TGTGCCAGTAGTTCGAGACTGGGGAAGGGCTACACCTTC. It is translated as CASSSRLGKGYTF.

The V gene is TRBV2, the J gene TRBJ2-2; maybe TRBD2 (5 bases). The CDR3 contains 13 residues. V shed 6 bases and J shed 13 bases, with 18 bases lying between them. Germline CDR1 reads SNHLY; CDR2 reads FYNNEI. The DNA for the CDR3 is TGTGCCAGCAGACCCGAATACCACGGAGGGCTGTTTTTT. Translation: CASRPEYHGGLFF.

This clonotype occurred many times. The gene calls are TRBV30 and TRBJ1-1; possibly TRBD1 for D (6 bases). The CDR3 has 13 amino acids. The V end lost 1 base, the J end lost 7 bases, and 13 bases lay between the germline ends. From germline, CDR1 is GTSNPN and CDR2 SVGIG (reference sequence). CDR3 amino acids: CAWSAGHRFEAFF. The CDR3 nucleotides are TGTGCCTGGAGTGCGGGACACCGATTTGAAGCTTTCTTT.

The gene calls are TRBV29-1 and TRBJ2-5, with 9 bases fitting TRBD1. The CDR3 runs to 12 residues. The germline V gene encodes CDR1 SQVTM and CDR2 ANQGSEA. J lost 7 bases, V lost 5 bases, and 5 bases had no gene match. The CDR3 sequence: CSVRDRVVTQYF. The CDR3 coding sequence is TGCAGCGTTCGGGACAGGGTCGTGACCCAGTACTTC.

The sample holds many counts of this clonotype. The chain links TRBV7-6 to TRBJ1-3; D gene unclear. CDR1 and CDR2 (germline): SGHVS, FNYEAQ. CDR3 size: 15 residues. V gave up 2 bases and J gave up 0 bases, with 8 bases separating them. As DNA, the CDR3 is TGTGCCAGCAGCTTATTATCCAGCTCTGGAAACACCATATATTTT. It translates to CASSLLSSSGNTIYF.

The V call is TRBV7-2, the J call TRBJ2-7; D might be TRBD1 or TRBD2, each matching 6 bases. V shed 8 bases and J shed 4 bases, with 21 bases lying between them. Germline V gene lookup returns CDR1 SGHTA and CDR2 FQGNSA. The CDR3 loop spans 15 amino acids. CDR3 in amino acids: CASSSLDRGGYEQYF. CDR3 nucleotide sequence: TGTGCCAGCTCCTCCCTGGACAGAGGGGGGTACGAGCAGTACTTC.